The rows below give T cell receptor beta chains drawn from one sample of a study of cytomegalovirus exposure and HLA in healthy donors. The assay was immunoSEQ multiplex PCR, and TCRdb's table has in-frame clones only and misses some. In the table there are over 75,000 clones, 79% of which are singletons. Sequenced sample: PBMCs. Source of these receptors: a male donor in good health and CMV-seropositive. The CDR3 runs from the conserved cysteine through the conserved F or W. The D gene is left open where the match is weak. Rows may omit the clone size; those that give it use once, few, many or a size class.

j_call: TRBJ2-3; v_call: TRBV7-9; clone_size: NA; d_call: NA; cdr3_nt: TGTGCCAGCAGCTTATTGGCGGCCGCTAGCACAGATACGCAGTATTTT; cdr3_aa: CASSLLAAASTDTQYF
j_call: TRBJ2-2; v_call: TRBV19; clone_size: NA; d_call: NA; cdr3_nt: TGTGCCAGTAGAGGTGGCGGAAGTGGCACCGGGGAGCTGTTTTTT; cdr3_aa: CASRGGGSGTGELFF
j_call: TRBJ2-3; v_call: TRBV6-1; clone_size: NA; d_call: TRBD1; cdr3_nt: TGTGCCAGCACTGGACAGGGGTATACAGATACGCAGTATTTT; cdr3_aa: CASTGQGYTDTQYF
j_call: TRBJ2-3; v_call: TRBV7-6; clone_size: NA; d_call: TRBD2; cdr3_nt: TGTGCCAGCAGCTTGGGACTAGCGGTGAGCACAGATACGCAGTATTTT; cdr3_aa: CASSLGLAVSTDTQYF
j_call: TRBJ1-5; v_call: TRBV27; clone_size: NA; d_call: NA; cdr3_nt: TGTGCCAGCAGTCTTGACGGGTACGGCAATCAGCCCCAGCATTTT; cdr3_aa: CASSLDGYGNQPQHF
j_call: TRBJ1-1; v_call: TRBV5-4; clone_size: once; d_call: NA; cdr3_nt: TGTGCCAGCAGCTTCCGGGGGGGCCGGAACACTGAAGCTTTCTTT; cdr3_aa: CASSFRGGRNTEAFF
j_call: TRBJ1-2; v_call: TRBV7-8; clone_size: few; d_call: NA; cdr3_nt: TGTGCCAGCAGCTCCCAGGGGACGTATGATGTCGGGGGCTACACCTTC; cdr3_aa: CASSSQGTYDVGGYTF
j_call: TRBJ1-1; v_call: TRBV6-5; clone_size: NA; d_call: NA; cdr3_nt: TGTGCCAGCAGTTATCGAACCGGGACAAGGAACACTGAAGCTTTCTTT; cdr3_aa: CASSYRTGTRNTEAFF
j_call: TRBJ2-1; v_call: TRBV6-5; clone_size: NA; d_call: NA; cdr3_nt: TGTGCCAGCAGCTCTGGGAGGGACAGGAAGAATGAGCAGTTCTTC; cdr3_aa: CASSSGRDRKNEQFF
j_call: TRBJ2-7; v_call: TRBV28; clone_size: NA; d_call: NA; cdr3_nt: TGTGCCAGCAGTGACACCTACGAGCAGTACTTC; cdr3_aa: CASSDTYEQYF
j_call: TRBJ1-1; v_call: TRBV30; clone_size: NA; d_call: NA; cdr3_nt: TGTGCCTGGAGTGAGTCAGGGGATGAAGCTTTCTTT; cdr3_aa: CAWSESGDEAFF
j_call: TRBJ1-4; v_call: TRBV5-1; clone_size: NA; d_call: TRBD1; cdr3_nt: TGCGCCAGCAGCTTGGAGGACAGGGAGGGAAAACTGTTTTTT; cdr3_aa: CASSLEDREGKLFF
j_call: TRBJ2-7; v_call: TRBV5-4; clone_size: NA; d_call: NA; cdr3_nt: TGTGCCAGCAGCCCCGTCGGAGAAACCTACGAGCAGTACTTC; cdr3_aa: CASSPVGETYEQYF
j_call: TRBJ2-7; v_call: TRBV21-1; clone_size: NA; d_call: NA; cdr3_nt: TGTGCCAGCTGCAAAAGTGGTACATCGCCTTACGAGCAGTACTTC; cdr3_aa: CASCKSGTSPYEQYF
j_call: TRBJ1-6; v_call: TRBV27; clone_size: once; d_call: TRBD1; cdr3_nt: TGTGCCAGCAGTTTAGGGACAGCCACTAATTCACCCCTCCACTTT; cdr3_aa: CASSLGTATNSPLHF
j_call: TRBJ2-1; v_call: TRBV4-1; clone_size: NA; d_call: NA; cdr3_nt: TGCGCCAGCAGGCCCCCCGACAGGGCGGAGGGGGCTGAGCAGTTCTTC; cdr3_aa: CASRPPDRAEGAEQFF
j_call: TRBJ1-2; v_call: TRBV5-6; clone_size: NA; d_call: NA; cdr3_nt: TGTGCCAGCAGCATCTACAGGGACGGCTACACCTTC; cdr3_aa: CASSIYRDGYTF
j_call: TRBJ2-3; v_call: TRBV14; clone_size: NA; d_call: NA; cdr3_nt: TGTGCCAGCAGCCTCCAGGGAGGCGCGGGGAGTGATACGCAGTATTTT; cdr3_aa: CASSLQGGAGSDTQYF
j_call: TRBJ2-3; v_call: TRBV13; clone_size: NA; d_call: TRBD2; cdr3_nt: TGTGCCAGCAGCGCAGGTAGCGGGGGAACAGATACGCAGTATTTT; cdr3_aa: CASSAGSGGTDTQYF
j_call: TRBJ1-2; v_call: TRBV2; clone_size: NA; d_call: TRBD1; cdr3_nt: TGTGCCAGCATCTTACAGGGGGAAAACTATGGCTACACCTTC; cdr3_aa: CASILQGENYGYTF
j_call: TRBJ1-2; v_call: TRBV7-9; clone_size: NA; d_call: NA; cdr3_nt: TGTGCCAGCAGCCCAGACAGTCTAGTCAATGGCTACACCTTC; cdr3_aa: CASSPDSLVNGYTF
j_call: TRBJ2-7; v_call: TRBV30; clone_size: once; d_call: NA; cdr3_nt: TGTGCCTGGAGTTCTTGGAGCTCCTACGAGCAGTACTTC; cdr3_aa: CAWSSWSSYEQYF
j_call: TRBJ1-1; v_call: TRBV27; clone_size: few; d_call: TRBD1; cdr3_nt: TGTGCCAGCAGTTACGGACAGGGCCGGGCTTTCTTT; cdr3_aa: CASSYGQGRAFF
j_call: TRBJ2-7; v_call: TRBV6-5; clone_size: NA; d_call: TRBD2; cdr3_nt: TGTGCCAGCGGACTAGCTAGGGAGCAGTACTTC; cdr3_aa: CASGLAREQYF
j_call: TRBJ1-3; v_call: TRBV5-1; clone_size: NA; d_call: NA; cdr3_nt: TGCGCCAGCAGCTTGGGACGGGGTGGGAGAAACACCATATATTTT; cdr3_aa: CASSLGRGGRNTIYF
j_call: TRBJ2-7; v_call: TRBV27; clone_size: NA; d_call: TRBD2; cdr3_nt: TGTGCCAGCAGTTCTAGTACGACCGGCGGGGGGCCTTACGAGCAGTACTTC; cdr3_aa: CASSSSTTGGGPYEQYF